Listed here are 32 T cell receptor beta chains from one sample, sequenced in a study of blood T cell repertoires in COVID-19. Assay used: immunoSEQ multiplex PCR; TCRdb lists only in-frame clones, some missing. The repertoire holds roughly 230,000 clones, with more than 75% as singletons. Sequencing input: peripheral blood. The origin of the receptors is a man aged 35-49 years with acute or convalescent COVID-19.

The chain combines TRBV6-5 with TRBJ2-3; D is uncertain. The CDR3 is 11 amino acids. Germline values: CDR1 MNHEY, CDR2 SVGAGI. With 9 bases removed from V and 6 bases from J, the gap between germline ends came to 10 bases. CDR3 residues: CASTRVDTQYF. Here the CDR3 DNA reads TGTGCCAGTACCCGGGTGGATACGCAGTATTTT.

The rearrangement joins TRBV10-1 to TRBJ1-5; D possibly corresponds to TRBD1 (6 bases). The ends were cut back, 10 bases at V and 5 bases at J, with 15 bases in the middle. Per the germline V gene, CDR1 is WNHNN and CDR2 is SYGVQD (reference sequence). The CDR3 runs 13 residues. CDR3 protein: CATSQGIDQPQHF. CDR3 nucleotide sequence: TGCGCCACCTCTCAGGGGATCGATCAGCCCCAGCATTTT.

V gene TRBV5-1 combines with J gene TRBJ2-5; possible D gene TRBD2, 7 bases. The V end was cut by 0 bases, the J end by 2 bases, with 14 bases between. This CDR3 has 16 residues. Germline V lookup: CDR1 SGHRS, CDR2 YFSETQ. The CDR3: CASSLVVGGRQETQYF. The DNA for the CDR3 is TGCGCCAGCAGCTTGGTGGTCGGGGGGCGTCAAGAGACCCAGTACTTC.

The chain combines TRBV18 with TRBJ2-5, with a possible D match to TRBD1 (5 bases). The CDR3 has 14 amino acids. With 7 bases removed from V and 2 bases from J, the gap between germline ends came to 14 bases. CDR1 is KGHSH, CDR2 LQKENI, per germline. The CDR3 sequence: CASFMMQGQETQYF. CDR3 sequence (DNA): TGTGCCAGCTTCATGATGCAGGGACAAGAGACCCAGTACTTC.

The V gene is TRBV7-2, the J gene TRBJ2-7; the D gene is possibly TRBD1 (5 bases). CDR3 size: 14 residues. Trimming removed 1 base at V and 2 bases at J, with 9 bases between. CDR1 is SGHTA and CDR2 is FQGNSA in the germline V gene. CDR3 coding DNA: TGTGCCAGCAGCTTAGAATCAGGGCCCTACGAGCAGTACTTC. This sequence encodes CASSLESGPYEQYF.

The genes are TRBV5-4 and TRBJ2-2; weak D call: TRBD1 (5 bases). Germline V gene data show CDR1 as SGHNT and CDR2 as YYREEE (reference sequence). The CDR3 totals 14 residues. V shed 4 bases and J shed 2 bases, with 9 bases lying between them. The CDR3 DNA reads as TGTGCCAGCAGCCGAAGGGGAAACACCGGGGAGCTGTTTTTT. Translation: CASSRRGNTGELFF.

This chain uses TRBV6-5 with TRBJ1-6; D is ambiguous. Germline CDR1 reads MNHEY; CDR2 reads SVGAGI. The length of the CDR3 is 13 residues. Trimming removed 6 bases at V and 5 bases at J, with 8 bases between. CDR3 in amino acids: CASRGYHNSPLHF. The DNA of the CDR3 is TGTGCCAGCAGGGGCTACCATAATTCACCCCTCCACTTT.

Comment on this clone: A junction end diverges from the germline sequence, so it may reflect a read error. The chain has TRBV3-1 (or the pseudogene TRBV3-2) and TRBJ1-1; D gene uncertain. The germline gives CDR1 LGHDT, CDR2 YNNKEL (reference sequence). The CDR3 runs 14 residues. CDR3 loop: CASSQDLDKNGEVF. Here the CDR3 DNA reads TGTGCCAGCAGCCAAGATCTCGACAAAAATGGGGAGGTTTTT.

V gene TRBV2 combines with J gene TRBJ1-6; TRBD1 is a possible D gene (5 bases). The germline CDR1 and CDR2 sequences are SNHLY and FYNNEI. Trimming took 2 bases from V and 10 from J, leaving 12 bases between them. The CDR3 sequence is 14 residues long. In nucleotides, the CDR3 is TGTGCCAGCAGTGAAATAGGGGAAGAATCACCCCTCCACTTT. It codes for CASSEIGEESPLHF. Using reference TRBV2 and TRBJ1-6 for the parts outside the CDR3, the full variable domain is EPEVTQTPSHQVTQMGQEVILRCVPISNHLYFYWYRQILGQKVEFLVSFYNNEISEKSEIFDDQFSVERPDGSNFTLKIRSTKLEDSAMYFCASSEIGEESPLHFGNGTRLTVT.

Only one count was recorded for this clone. Here the CDR3 reads CATSRANVGGQPQHF. Written as DNA, the CDR3 is TGTGCCACCAGCAGAGCAAACGTCGGGGGTCAGCCCCAGCATTTT. The rearrangement uses TRBV15 and TRBJ1-5; tentative D call: TRBD1 (5 bases). The V gene lost 1 base and the J gene lost 6 bases, with 13 bases spanning the gap. The CDR3 extends over 15 amino acids. Germline V lookup: CDR1 LNHNV, CDR2 YYDKDF (reference sequence). Using reference TRBV15 and TRBJ1-5 for the parts outside the CDR3, the full variable domain is DAMVIQNPRYQVTQFGKPVTLSCSQTLNHNVMYWYQQKSSQAPKLLFHYYDKDFNNEADTPDNFQSRRPNTSFCFLDIRSPGLGDTAMYLCATSRANVGGQPQHFGDGTRLSIL.

The chain is built from TRBV4-3 and TRBJ2-2; possible D gene TRBD1, 5 bases. This CDR3 has 13 residues. V was cut by 3 bases and J by 4 bases, with 6 bases left in between. Germline CDR1 LGHNA, CDR2 YSLEER. The DNA of the CDR3 is TGCGCCAGCAGCCACGACAGCACCGGGGAGCTGTTTTTT. Its protein product is CASSHDSTGELFF.

This clone was counted a few times. This sequence joins TRBV9 and TRBJ2-5; D unclear. The germline CDR1 and CDR2 sequences are SGDLS and YYNGEE. V was cut by 4 bases and J by 0 bases, with 10 bases left in between. The CDR3 contains 14 residues. The CDR3 is CASSQTQYQETQYF. DNA of the CDR3: TGTGCCAGCAGCCAGACTCAGTACCAAGAGACCCAGTACTTC. The complete variable domain, with remaining parts taken from reference TRBV9 and TRBJ2-5, reads DSGVTQTPKHLITATGQRVTLRCSPRSGDLSVYWYQQSLDQGLQFLIQYYNGEERAKGNILERFSAQQFPDLHSELNLSSLELGDSALYFCASSQTQYQETQYFGPGTRLLVL.

The CDR3, as DNA: TGTGCCAGTAGTACAATAGGCGGTTCCTACGAGCAGTACTTC. This gives the protein CASSTIGGSYEQYF. The rearrangement links TRBV19 to TRBJ2-7, with no clear D. The CDR3 consists of 14 residues. The germline V and J ends were trimmed by 4 bases and 1 base, with 11 bases remaining between them. Per the germline V gene, CDR1 is LNHDA and CDR2 is SQIVND (reference sequence).

This chain links TRBV15 with TRBJ2-7, with TRBD2 matching over 10 bases. The CDR3 consists of 15 residues. Germline CDR1 reads LNHNV; CDR2 reads YYDKDF (reference sequence). The J segment lost 3 bases and the V segment lost 1 base, leaving 3 bases of the junction unmatched. The DNA of the CDR3 is TGTGCCACCAGCAGAGGGACTAGCGGAATCTACGAGCAGTACTTC. Residues: CATSRGTSGIYEQYF. The variable domain in full, with the rest retrieved from reference TRBV15 and TRBJ2-7, is DAMVIQNPRYQVTQFGKPVTLSCSQTLNHNVMYWYQQKSSQAPKLLFHYYDKDFNNEADTPDNFQSRRPNTSFCFLDIRSPGLGDTAMYLCATSRGTSGIYEQYFGPGTRLTVT.

The gene calls are TRBV9 and TRBJ2-1; 13 positions match TRBD2. The CDR3 has 17 amino acids. With V trimmed by 4 bases and J by 0 bases, 4 bases remained unmatched. Germline lookup yields CDR1 SGDLS and CDR2 YYNGEE. CDR3 bases: TGTGCCAGCAGCCTAGGGACTAGCGGGGCCTCCTACAATGAGCAGTTCTTC. It codes for CASSLGTSGASYNEQFF.

The chain employs TRBV30 and TRBJ1-1; the match to TRBD1 covers 7 bases. This CDR3 comprises 13 residues. Trimming cost V 5 bases and J 4 bases; bases outside gene matches: 7. CDR1 and CDR2 (germline): GTSNPN, SVGIG (reference sequence). The CDR3: CAWSTGIGTEAFF. CDR3 sequence (DNA): TGTGCCTGGTCGACAGGGATCGGCACTGAAGCTTTCTTT.

V gene TRBV5-4 combines with J gene TRBJ1-1; D uncertain. V was cut by 6 bases and J by 5 bases, with 14 bases left in between. The CDR3 extends over 13 amino acids. The V gene's germline CDR1 is SGHNT and CDR2 YYREEE (reference sequence). In DNA form, the CDR3 reads TGTGCCAGCAACCTGGGTTTCGGGACTGAAGCTTTCTTT. Residues: CASNLGFGTEAFF.

The genes are TRBV10-2 and TRBJ2-4; 7 nucleotides line up with TRBD2. The CDR3 runs to 15 residues. The J segment lost 10 bases and the V segment lost 2 bases, leaving 11 bases of the junction unmatched. CDR1 WSHSY and CDR2 SAAADI come from the germline V gene. The CDR3 region has the DNA TGCGCCAGCAGTGAGGGGGACTACCAAAAGAAGATTCAGTACTTC. As protein: CASSEGDYQKKIQYF.

The chain links TRBV5-1 to TRBJ2-1; D not certain. This CDR3 spans 14 amino acids. V was clipped by 0 bases and J by 4 bases, with 8 bases between them. Germline CDR1 and CDR2: SGHRS and YFSETQ. The CDR3 reads CASSLGQVYNEQFF. The CDR3 coding sequence is TGCGCCAGCAGCTTGGGCCAGGTGTACAATGAGCAGTTCTTC.

V gene TRBV7-2 combines with J gene TRBJ2-5, with D maybe TRBD1 (6 bases). Germline V lookup: CDR1 SGHTA, CDR2 FQGNSA. Trimming stripped 3 bases from V and 4 bases from J, with 15 bases between. This CDR3 has 15 residues. The CDR3 bases are TGTGCCAGCAGCTTTACAGGGACCCTAACAGAGACCCAGTACTTC. The encoded protein is CASSFTGTLTETQYF.

This clone was detected once. The chain is built from TRBV25-1 and TRBJ1-1; no definite D call. V was cut by 1 base and J by 3 bases, with 3 bases left in between. Germline V CDR1 and CDR2: MGHDK, SYGVNS. The CDR3 loop spans 12 amino acids. The CDR3: CASSESYTEAFF. CDR3 in DNA: TGTGCCAGCAGTGAATCATACACTGAAGCTTTCTTT.

V gene TRBV6-5 combines with J gene TRBJ1-2; 9 positions match TRBD1. V lost 6 bases, J lost 7 bases, and 9 bases stayed unmatched. The CDR3 extends over 14 amino acids. From germline, CDR1 is MNHEY and CDR2 SVGAGI. CDR3 in DNA: TGTGCCAGCAGCCCCGGACAGGGGAACAGTGGCTACACCTTC. Translated: CASSPGQGNSGYTF.

The rearrangement uses TRBV6-2 or TRBV6-3 and TRBJ1-2; TRBD1 is a possible D gene (6 bases). This CDR3 contains 15 residues. Trimming pared 4 bases from V and 3 bases from J, leaving 15 bases between. Germline V CDR1 and CDR2: MNHEY, SVGEGT. DNA of the CDR3: TGTGCCAGCAGTTCCACAGGGAGGGATTACTATGGCTACACCTTC. It yields the protein CASSSTGRDYYGYTF.

This rearrangement joins TRBV7-8 to TRBJ1-1; no clear D. This CDR3 is built from 13 residues. V shed 9 bases and J shed 5 bases, with 16 bases lying between them. The germline CDR1 and CDR2 sequences are SGHVS and FQNEAQ. This CDR3 is CASEGGSGTEAFF. The CDR3 DNA sequence: TGTGCCAGTGAGGGAGGGTCGGGGACTGAAGCTTTCTTT.

The gene calls are TRBV20-1 and TRBJ2-1; maybe TRBD2 (6 bases). This CDR3 is built from 15 residues. Trimming shortened V by 3 bases and J by 0 bases, and 12 bases separated the two germline ends. Germline CDR1 DFQATT, CDR2 SNEGSKA (reference sequence). CDR3 in amino acids: CSASKDGSSYNEQFF. The CDR3 DNA is TGCAGTGCTAGTAAGGACGGGAGCTCCTACAATGAGCAGTTCTTC.

The chain recombines TRBV3-1 (or the pseudogene TRBV3-2) with TRBJ2-1, with 8 positions matching TRBD2. The germline V gene has CDR1 LGHDT and CDR2 YNNKEL (reference sequence). The CDR3 has 12 amino acids. V dropped 3 bases and J dropped 10; count of bases not matched to a gene: 2. CDR3 in DNA: TGTGCCAGCAGCCATCGGGGGGGGGAGCAGTTCTTC. Protein: CASSHRGGEQFF.

The V call is TRBV20-1, the J call TRBJ1-5; D is ambiguous. Germline V CDR1 and CDR2: DFQATT, SNEGSKA (reference sequence). The CDR3 consists of 14 residues. The V end lost 3 bases, the J end lost 3 bases, and 12 bases lay between the germline ends. DNA of the CDR3: TGCAGTGCTAGTTCAGGTGAAACCAATCAGCCCCAGCATTTT. It codes for CSASSGETNQPQHF.

This chain joins TRBV30 and TRBJ2-1, with D perhaps TRBD1 (5 bases). This CDR3 has 15 residues. V lost 2 bases and J lost 4, with 15 bases in between. Germline V lookup: CDR1 GTSNPN, CDR2 SVGIG (reference sequence). Here the CDR3 reads CAWSKGSGAYNEQFF. The CDR3 region has the DNA TGTGCCTGGAGTAAGGGGTCTGGGGCTTACAATGAGCAGTTCTTC.

This chain links TRBV3-1 (or the pseudogene TRBV3-2) with TRBJ2-3; 7 bases match TRBD2. The CDR3 is 14 amino acids. CDR1 LGHDT and CDR2 YNNKEL come from the germline V gene (reference sequence). The V gene end was trimmed by 7 bases and the J gene end by 2 bases; junction bases not matched to a gene: 6. Here the CDR3 reads CASTTSGVTDTQYF. The CDR3 region has the DNA TGTGCCAGCACCACGAGCGGGGTCACAGATACGCAGTATTTT.

V gene TRBV20-1 combines with J gene TRBJ2-5; D not certain. The germline V gene has CDR1 DFQATT and CDR2 SNEGSKA (reference sequence). The V gene lost 3 bases and the J gene lost 3 bases, with 11 bases spanning the gap. There are 13 residues in the CDR3. DNA of the CDR3: TGCAGTGCTAGTCTGGTTAGTGAAGAGACCCAGTACTTC. Translating gives CSASLVSEETQYF.

The chain carries TRBV30 and TRBJ1-1; 9 nucleotides match TRBD1. This CDR3 spans 17 amino acids. V lost 1 base, J lost 1 base, and 10 bases stayed unmatched. Germline lookup yields CDR1 GTSNPN and CDR2 SVGIG (reference sequence). Here the CDR3 reads CAWSAYRGLGRNTEAFF. DNA for the CDR3: TGTGCCTGGAGTGCGTACAGGGGGCTTGGGAGGAACACTGAAGCTTTCTTT.

This CDR3 reads CASRRTGDAYNEQFF. The CDR3 DNA reads TGTGCCAGCAGGAGGACAGGGGACGCCTACAATGAGCAGTTCTTC. V gene TRBV2 combines with J gene TRBJ2-1; 9 nucleotides match TRBD1. V lost 6 bases, J lost 2 bases, and 5 bases stayed unmatched. The CDR3 runs to 15 residues. Germline loops: CDR1 SNHLY, CDR2 FYNNEI.